This T cell receptor beta chain is from a study of identical twins. Germline V CDR1 and CDR2: MNHEY, SVGEGT. The CDR3 covers 14 residues. V dropped 8 bases and J dropped 0 bases, with 14 bases sitting between them. This clonotype has a handful of counts. MiXCR, applied by TCRdb to the 5' RACE reads, yields one record per CDR3 protein. The data contain hundreds of thousands of distinct CDR3 sequences, more than 20% of them singletons. This same sample was also part of a study on T cells expressing NK-cell markers.

The sequenced material came from CD4+ T cells sorted from blood. V gene TRBV6-2 or TRBV6-3 combines with J gene TRBJ2-7; D is possibly TRBD1 (5 bases). The sequence was collected from a woman aged 18-35 years in good health. The CDR3 region is CASQRQSNSYEQYF. In DNA form, the CDR3 reads TGTGCCAGCCAACGACAGAGCAACTCCTACGAGCAGTACTTC.